This T cell receptor (beta chain) emerged from a study of blood T cell repertoires in COVID-19. Turning to the study itself: Sites in the United States, Italy and Spain provided acute and convalescent COVID-19 samples.

Germline loops: CDR1 SGHVS, CDR2 FQNEAQ. V shed 5 bases, J shed 12 bases, and the junction held 7 bases outside the gene matches. The CDR3 is 12 amino acids. Original data processing: Reference gene primers were amplified, and this amplification served to estimate nucleated cell counts. This table comes from immunoSEQ multiplex PCR, and its TCRdb copy is limited to in-frame clones, with some not included. The V and J calls and clone size come from that table; D and trimming were worked out from the DNA. Here the sample spans under 200,000 clones, about nine tenths being singletons. This clonotype was obtained from a man younger than 35 with active or convalescent COVID-19. J is TRBJ2-1 and V is TRBV7-8, with 7 bases aligning to TRBD2. The sequenced sample consisted of peripheral blood. For the CDR3, the DNA is TGTGCCAGCAGCCAGATCAGCGGGGTGCAGTTCTTC. Encoded protein: CASSQISGVQFF.